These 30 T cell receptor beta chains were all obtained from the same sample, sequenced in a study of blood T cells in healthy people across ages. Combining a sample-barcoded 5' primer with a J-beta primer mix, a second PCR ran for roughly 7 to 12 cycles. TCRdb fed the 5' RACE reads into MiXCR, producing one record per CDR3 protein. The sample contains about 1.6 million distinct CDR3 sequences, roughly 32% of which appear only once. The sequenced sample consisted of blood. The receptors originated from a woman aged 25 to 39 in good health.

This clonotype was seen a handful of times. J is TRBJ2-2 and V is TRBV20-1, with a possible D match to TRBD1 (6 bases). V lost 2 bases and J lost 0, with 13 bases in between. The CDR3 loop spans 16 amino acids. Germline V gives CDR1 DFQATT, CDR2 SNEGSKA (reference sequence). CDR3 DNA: TGCAGTGCTAGACCAGACAGGAGTGCGAACACCGGGGAGCTGTTTTTT. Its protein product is CSARPDRSANTGELFF.

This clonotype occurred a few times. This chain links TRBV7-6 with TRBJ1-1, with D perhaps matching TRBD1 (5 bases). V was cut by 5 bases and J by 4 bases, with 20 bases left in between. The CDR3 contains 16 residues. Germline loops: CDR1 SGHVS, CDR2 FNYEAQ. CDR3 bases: TGTGCCAGCAGCCGCGAGGGTAACTGGGGGGGCACTGAAGCTTTCTTT. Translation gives CASSREGNWGGTEAFF.

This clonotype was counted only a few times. The CDR3 DNA reads TGTGCCAGCAGCCGGACAGGTCTGATCTACGAGCAGTACTTC. This encodes CASSRTGLIYEQYF. This rearrangement joins TRBV7-9 to TRBJ2-7; 7 bases are shared with TRBD1. V was pared by 5 bases and J by 3 bases, with 7 bases of the junction left unmatched. The CDR3 consists of 14 residues. Germline loops: CDR1 SEHNR, CDR2 FQNEAQ (reference sequence).

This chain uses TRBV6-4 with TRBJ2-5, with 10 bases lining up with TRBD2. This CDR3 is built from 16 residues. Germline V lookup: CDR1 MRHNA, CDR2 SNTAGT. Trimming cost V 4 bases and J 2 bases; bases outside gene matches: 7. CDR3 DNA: TGTGCCAGCAGTGCCCTCCTAGCGGGGGTGCAAGAGACCCAGTACTTC. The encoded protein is CASSALLAGVQETQYF.

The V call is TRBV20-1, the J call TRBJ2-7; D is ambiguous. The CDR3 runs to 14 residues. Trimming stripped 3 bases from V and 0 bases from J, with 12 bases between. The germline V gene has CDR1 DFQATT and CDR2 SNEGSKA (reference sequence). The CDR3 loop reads CSASSGLSSYEQYF. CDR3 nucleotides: TGCAGTGCTAGCAGTGGATTGAGCTCCTACGAGCAGTACTTC.

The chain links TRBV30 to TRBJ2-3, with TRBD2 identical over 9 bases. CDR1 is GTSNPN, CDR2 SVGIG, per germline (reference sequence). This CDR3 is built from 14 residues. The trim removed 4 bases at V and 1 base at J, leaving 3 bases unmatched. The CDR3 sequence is CAWTIAGGTDTQYF. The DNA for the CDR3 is TGTGCCTGGACCATAGCGGGGGGCACAGATACGCAGTATTTT.

CDR3 bases: TGTGCCAGCAGTTTATGGTCAGTTCGGGCGGGAGAAGAGACCCAGTACTTC. Protein: CASSLWSVRAGEETQYF. This chain uses TRBV28 with TRBJ2-5, with 7 bases that match TRBD2. Trimming cost V 0 bases and J 3 bases; bases outside gene matches: 10. CDR3 size: 17 residues. Germline CDR1 reads MDHEN; CDR2 reads SYDVKM.

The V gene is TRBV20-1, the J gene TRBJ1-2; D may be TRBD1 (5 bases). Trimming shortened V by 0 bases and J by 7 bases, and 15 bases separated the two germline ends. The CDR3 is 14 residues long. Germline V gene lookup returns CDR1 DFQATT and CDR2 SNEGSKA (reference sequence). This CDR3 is CSARETLGPLGYTF. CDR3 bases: TGCAGTGCTAGAGAGACTTTGGGACCCCTTGGCTACACCTTC.

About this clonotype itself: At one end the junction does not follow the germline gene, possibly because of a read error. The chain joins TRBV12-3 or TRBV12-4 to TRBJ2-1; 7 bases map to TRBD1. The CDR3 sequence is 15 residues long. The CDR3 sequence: CVSSFRGPGSNEQFF. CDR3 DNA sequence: TGTGTCAGCAGTTTTAGGGGGCCGGGCAGCAATGAGCAGTTCTTC.

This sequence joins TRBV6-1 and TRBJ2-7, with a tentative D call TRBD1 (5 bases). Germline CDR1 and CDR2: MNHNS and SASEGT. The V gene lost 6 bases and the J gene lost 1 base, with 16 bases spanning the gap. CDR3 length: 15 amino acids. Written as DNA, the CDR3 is TGTGCCAGCAGGCCCTCTATCGACAGTTCCTACGAGCAGTACTTC. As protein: CASRPSIDSSYEQYF.

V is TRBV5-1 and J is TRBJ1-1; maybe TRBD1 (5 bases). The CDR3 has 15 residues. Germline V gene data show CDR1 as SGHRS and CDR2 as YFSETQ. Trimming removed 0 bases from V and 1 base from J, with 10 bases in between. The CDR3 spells CASSLGGRENTEAFF. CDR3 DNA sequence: TGCGCCAGCAGCTTGGGGGGCAGGGAGAACACTGAAGCTTTCTTT.

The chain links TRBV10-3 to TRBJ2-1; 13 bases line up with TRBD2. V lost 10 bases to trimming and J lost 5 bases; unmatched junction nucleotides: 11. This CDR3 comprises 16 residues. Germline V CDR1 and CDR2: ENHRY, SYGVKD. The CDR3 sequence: CATGLAGVVGDNEQFF. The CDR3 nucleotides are TGTGCCACCGGACTAGCGGGGGTGGTAGGGGACAATGAGCAGTTCTTC.

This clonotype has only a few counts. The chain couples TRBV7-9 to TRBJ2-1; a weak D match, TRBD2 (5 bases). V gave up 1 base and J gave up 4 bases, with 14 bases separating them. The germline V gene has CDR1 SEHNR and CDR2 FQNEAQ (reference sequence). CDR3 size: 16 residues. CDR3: CASSLGRAALYNEQFF. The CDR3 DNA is TGTGCCAGCAGCTTAGGTCGAGCGGCCCTTTACAATGAGCAGTTCTTC.

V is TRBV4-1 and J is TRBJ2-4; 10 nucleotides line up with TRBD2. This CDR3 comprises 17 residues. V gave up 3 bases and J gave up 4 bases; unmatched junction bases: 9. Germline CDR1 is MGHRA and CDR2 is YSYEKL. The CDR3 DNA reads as TGCGCCAGCAGCCAGCCCACTAGCGGGAAGGGTAAAAACATTCAGTACTTC. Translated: CASSQPTSGKGKNIQYF.

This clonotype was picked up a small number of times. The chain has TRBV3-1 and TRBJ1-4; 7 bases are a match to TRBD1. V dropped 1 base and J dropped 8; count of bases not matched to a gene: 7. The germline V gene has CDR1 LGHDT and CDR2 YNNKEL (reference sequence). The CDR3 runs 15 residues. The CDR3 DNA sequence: TGTGCCAGCAGCCAAGGACAGGGAATTCGCGAAAAACTGTTTTTT. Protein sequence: CASSQGQGIREKLFF.

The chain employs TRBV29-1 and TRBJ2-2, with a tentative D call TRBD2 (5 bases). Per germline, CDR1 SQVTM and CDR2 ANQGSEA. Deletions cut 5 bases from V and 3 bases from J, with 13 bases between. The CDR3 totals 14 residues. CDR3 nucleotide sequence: TGCAGCGTTACTCGGACTGGGGACACCGGGGAGCTGTTTTTT. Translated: CSVTRTGDTGELFF.

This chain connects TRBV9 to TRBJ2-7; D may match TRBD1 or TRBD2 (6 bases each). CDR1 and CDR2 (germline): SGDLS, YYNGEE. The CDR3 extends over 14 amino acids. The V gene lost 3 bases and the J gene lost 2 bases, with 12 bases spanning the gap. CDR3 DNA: TGTGCCAGCAGCGCGGACGGGGGCCCCTACGAGCAGTACTTC. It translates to CASSADGGPYEQYF. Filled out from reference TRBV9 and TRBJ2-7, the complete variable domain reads DSGVTQTPKHLITATGQRVTLRCSPRSGDLSVYWYQQSLDQGLQFLIQYYNGEERAKGNILERFSAQQFPDLHSELNLSSLELGDSALYFCASSADGGPYEQYFGPGTRLTVT.

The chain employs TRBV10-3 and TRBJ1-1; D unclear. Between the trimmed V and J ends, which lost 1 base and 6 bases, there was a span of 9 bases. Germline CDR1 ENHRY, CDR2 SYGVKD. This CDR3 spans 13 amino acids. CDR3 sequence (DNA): TGTGCCATCAGTGAGTTGGCGGGCGCTGAAGCTTTCTTT. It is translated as CAISELAGAEAFF.

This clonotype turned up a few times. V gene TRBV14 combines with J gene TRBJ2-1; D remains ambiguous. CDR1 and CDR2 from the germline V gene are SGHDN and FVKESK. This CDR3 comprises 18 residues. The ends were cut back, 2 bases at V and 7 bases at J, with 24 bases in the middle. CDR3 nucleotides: TGTGCCAGCAGCCAAATTCCTCCCAACAGCCGGGTCTTTAATGAGCAGTTCTTC. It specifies CASSQIPPNSRVFNEQFF.

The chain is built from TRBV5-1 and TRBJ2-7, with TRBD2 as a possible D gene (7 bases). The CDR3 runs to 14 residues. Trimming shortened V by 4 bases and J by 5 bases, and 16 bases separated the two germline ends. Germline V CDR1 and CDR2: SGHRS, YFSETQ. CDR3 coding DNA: TGCGCCAGCAGCCAAAGGGGGGGGTTCCACGAGCAGTACTTC. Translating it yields CASSQRGGFHEQYF.

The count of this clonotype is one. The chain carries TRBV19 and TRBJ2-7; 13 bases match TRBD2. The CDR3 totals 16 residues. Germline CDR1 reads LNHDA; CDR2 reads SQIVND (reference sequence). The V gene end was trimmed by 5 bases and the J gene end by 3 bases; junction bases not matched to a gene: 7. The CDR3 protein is CASSRGLAGTFYEQYF. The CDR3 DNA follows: TGTGCCAGTAGTCGGGGACTAGCGGGGACTTTCTACGAGCAGTACTTC. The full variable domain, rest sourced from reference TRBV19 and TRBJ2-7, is DGGITQSPKYLFRKEGQNVTLSCEQNLNHDAMYWYRQDPGQGLRLIYYSQIVNDFQKGDIAEGYSVSREKKESFPLTVTSAQKNPTAFYLCASSRGLAGTFYEQYFGPGTRLTVT.

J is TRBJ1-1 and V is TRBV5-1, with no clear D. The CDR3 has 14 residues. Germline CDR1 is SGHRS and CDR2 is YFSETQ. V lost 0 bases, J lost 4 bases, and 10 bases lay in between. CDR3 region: CASSLGSISTEAFF. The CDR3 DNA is TGCGCCAGCAGCTTGGGCAGCATTTCCACTGAAGCTTTCTTT.

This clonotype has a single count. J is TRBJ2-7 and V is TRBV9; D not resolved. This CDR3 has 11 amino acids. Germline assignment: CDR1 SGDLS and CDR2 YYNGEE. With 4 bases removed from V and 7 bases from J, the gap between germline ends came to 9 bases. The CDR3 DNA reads TGTGCCAGCAGCCCTCCAAATGAGCAGTACTTC. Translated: CASSPPNEQYF.

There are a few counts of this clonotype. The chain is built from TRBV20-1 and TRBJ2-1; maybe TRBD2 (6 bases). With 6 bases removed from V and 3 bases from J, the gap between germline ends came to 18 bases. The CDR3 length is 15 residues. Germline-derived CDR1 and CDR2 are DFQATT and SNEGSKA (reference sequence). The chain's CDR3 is CSANGPIAVYNEQFF. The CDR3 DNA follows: TGCAGTGCAAACGGACCAATAGCGGTCTACAATGAGCAGTTCTTC.

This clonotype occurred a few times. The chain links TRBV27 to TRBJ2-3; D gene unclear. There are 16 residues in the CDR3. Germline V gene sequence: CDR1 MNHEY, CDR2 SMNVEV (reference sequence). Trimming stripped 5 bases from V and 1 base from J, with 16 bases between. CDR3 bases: TGTGCCAGCAGTCTCCGGACGGCCTTTGGCACAGATACGCAGTATTTT. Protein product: CASSLRTAFGTDTQYF.

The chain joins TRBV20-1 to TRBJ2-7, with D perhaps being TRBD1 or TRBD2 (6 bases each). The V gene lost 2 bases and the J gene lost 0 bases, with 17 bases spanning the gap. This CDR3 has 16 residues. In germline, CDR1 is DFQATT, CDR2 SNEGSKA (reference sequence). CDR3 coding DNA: TGCAGTGCTAGACCCGGTGGTGGAGGGGGCTCCTACGAGCAGTACTTC. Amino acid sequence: CSARPGGGGGSYEQYF.

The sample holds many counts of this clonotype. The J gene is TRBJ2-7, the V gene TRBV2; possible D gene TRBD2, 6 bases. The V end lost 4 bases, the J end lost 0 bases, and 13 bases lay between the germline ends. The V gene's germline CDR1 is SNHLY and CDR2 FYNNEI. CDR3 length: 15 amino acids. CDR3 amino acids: CASSVARGASYEQYF. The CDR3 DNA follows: TGTGCCAGCAGTGTAGCTCGCGGGGCCTCCTACGAGCAGTACTTC.

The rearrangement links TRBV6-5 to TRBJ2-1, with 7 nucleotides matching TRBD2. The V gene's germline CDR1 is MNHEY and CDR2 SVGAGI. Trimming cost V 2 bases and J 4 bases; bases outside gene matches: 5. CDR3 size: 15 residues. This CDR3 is CASSYGAGPYNEQFF. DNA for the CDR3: TGTGCCAGCAGTTACGGAGCGGGACCGTACAATGAGCAGTTCTTC.

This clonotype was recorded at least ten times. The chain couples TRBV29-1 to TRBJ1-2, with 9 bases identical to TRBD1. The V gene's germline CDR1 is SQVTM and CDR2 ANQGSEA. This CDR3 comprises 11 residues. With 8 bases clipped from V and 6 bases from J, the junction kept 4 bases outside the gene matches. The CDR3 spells CSTRQGDGYTF. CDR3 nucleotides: TGCAGCACCCGACAGGGGGATGGCTACACCTTC.

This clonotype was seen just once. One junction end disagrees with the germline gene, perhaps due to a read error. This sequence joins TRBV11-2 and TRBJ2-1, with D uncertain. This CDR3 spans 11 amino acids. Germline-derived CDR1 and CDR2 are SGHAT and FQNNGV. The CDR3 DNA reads TGTGCCAGCAGCTTAGGAGGTGAGCGGTTCTTC. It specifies CASSLGGERFF.